The TCR beta chain under discussion was sequenced for a study of graft-versus-host responses after intestinal transplantation. With regard to this clone: What it recognizes is unknown.

Trimming stripped 0 bases from V and 7 bases from J, with 9 bases between. This CDR3 contains 12 residues. From germline, CDR1 is GTSNPN and CDR2 SVGIG (reference sequence). This table comes from immunoSEQ multiplex PCR, and its TCRdb copy is limited to in-frame clones, with some not included. This table has over 100,000 clones, 85% to 95% appearing once. The sequence came from a human donor who was the organ donor for an intestinal transplant. The sequenced sample was unstimulated CD4+ T cells sorted from spleen or lymph node cells, obtained before transplant. The chain couples TRBV30 to TRBJ1-2; possibly TRBD1 for D (6 bases). The CDR3 loop reads CAWSVQGFGYTF. The CDR3 DNA is TGTGCCTGGAGTGTACAGGGTTTTGGCTACACCTTC.